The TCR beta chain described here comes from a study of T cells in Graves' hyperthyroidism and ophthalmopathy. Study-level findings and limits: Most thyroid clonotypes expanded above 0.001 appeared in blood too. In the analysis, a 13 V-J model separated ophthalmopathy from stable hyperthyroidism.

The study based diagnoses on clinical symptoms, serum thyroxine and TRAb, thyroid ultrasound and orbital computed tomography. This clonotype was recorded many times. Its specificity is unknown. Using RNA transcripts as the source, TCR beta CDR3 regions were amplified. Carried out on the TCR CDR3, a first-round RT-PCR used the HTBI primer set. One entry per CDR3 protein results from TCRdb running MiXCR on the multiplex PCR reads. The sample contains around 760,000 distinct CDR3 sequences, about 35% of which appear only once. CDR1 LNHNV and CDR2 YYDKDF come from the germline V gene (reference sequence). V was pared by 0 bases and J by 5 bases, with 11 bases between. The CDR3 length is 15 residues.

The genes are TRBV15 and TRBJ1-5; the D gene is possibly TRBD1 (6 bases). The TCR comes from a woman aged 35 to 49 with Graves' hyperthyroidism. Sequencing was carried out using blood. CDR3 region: CATSRDPGAHQPQHF. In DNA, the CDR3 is TGTGCCACCAGCAGAGACCCAGGGGCACATCAGCCCCAGCATTTT.